A single TCR beta chain is shown here with its context. The CDR3 length is 12 residues. With 3 bases removed from V and 4 bases from J, the gap between germline ends came to 6 bases. Germline V gives CDR1 MNHNS, CDR2 SASEGT. This entry is derived from a study of shared clonotypes between healthy human individuals. The method was immunoSEQ multiplex PCR; TCRdb's version includes in-frame clones alone and lacks a portion of them. This table holds over a million clones, approximately 76% found once. This receptor was identified in a man between 18 and 35 years old in good health. The rearrangement links TRBV6-1 to TRBJ1-2, with D hard to call. Sequenced: memory CD4+ T cells sorted from blood. Subset denoted: CD45RA-negative fraction. The CDR3 bases are TGTGCCAGCAGTGAGGGCTTCTATGGCTACACCTTC. Translating it yields CASSEGFYGYTF.